One T cell receptor beta chain is described in this entry. This receptor's antigen is unknown. No qualities accompany the bases; no much larger clone lies one base away. CDR1 and CDR2 (SGHNT, YYREEE) derive from the germline V gene (reference sequence). The CDR3 covers 14 residues, taking in both the cysteine and the phenylalanine. The only DNA kept is the CDR3, 42 bases in frame from the first base. V lost 2 bases and J lost 5 bases; the stretch between them is 12 bases long. The sample comes from a study of shared clonotypes between healthy human individuals (dated by TCRdb to between 2020 and 2021). Study-wide context: Two women and three men aged 18 to 49 years were included in the cohort. Between about 0.94 and 8.9 billion PBMCs per donor were obtained by leukapheresis. The study deeply sequenced blood TCR repertoires of 5 or 6 healthy adults to estimate repertoire size and the extent of clonotype sharing between individuals. Different laboratories and diverse techniques were used to prepare libraries and sequence TCR repertoires, to increase sequencing depth and limit assay-specific biases. Per donor, three plates each were used for CD4 naive and CD4 memory, two for CD8 naive, and one for CD8 memory. Beyond this particular receptor, the publication reports: Compared with non-shared clonotypes, clonotypes shared by all four sorted-subset donors had higher generation probabilities. Naive subsets generally had larger estimated clonotype richness than memory subsets. Sampling was restricted to blood, and TCR repertoires in tissue are likely to differ from TCR repertoires in blood. Pairwise subsampling led to the expectation that sequencing depth would affect the degree of clonotype sharing among donors. Across a few donors, around 5.4% of naive CD4, around 3.5% of naive CD8, approximately 2.5% of memory CD4, and roughly 0.4% of memory CD8 clonotypes were shared. The genetic and exposure-history diversity represented was limited by the small number of donors. Even with the large sequencing depth, rarefaction of the sorted-subset datasets indicated that sequencing was incomplete.

CD8 naive samples were CD45RO-negative cells positively selected for CCR7, giving a CD45RA+CCR7+ population that excluded TemRA cells. Donors were healthy HIV-negative adults with no recently reported acute infections or vaccinations. All donors were Caucasian adults living in Nashville, Tennessee, USA. After blood collection by leukapheresis, PBMCs were isolated using Ficoll-Histopaque density gradient centrifugation and then cryopreserved in the vapor phase of liquid nitrogen. Analytical flow cytometry was used to check the purity and quantity of every magnetically sorted T cell population. Genomic DNA was isolated from every sorted fraction and measured by UV absorbance on a Nanodrop 2000c. TCR CDR3 regions were amplified from genomic DNA by multiplex PCR using the deep immunoSEQ assay. Genomic DNA extracted from each cell subset was distributed evenly over all wells of several immunoSEQ 96-well plates, and each plate served as one replicate. For sorted subsets, 200 to 250 ng of genomic DNA, equivalent to around 30,000 T cell genomes, went into each replicate PCR. Purified libraries were quantified with a Qubit 3.0 fluorometer, sized on a Bioanalyzer 2100, and re-quantified with the KAPA Library Quantification kit. A separate single-read 150-cycle Illumina NextSeq 550 flow cell was used to sequence each immunoSEQ 96-well plate. The paper's processing steps were these. Because only junctional sequences without quality scores were contained in the immunoSEQ output, filtering matching that applied to full-length reads could not be performed. Sequences were annotated with PyIR, a Python wrapper for IgBLAST v1.9, using IMGT germline references to assign V/J genes and CDR3. Reads with weak V/J assignments (E-value above 1e-6), missing CDR3, stop codons, out-of-frame junctions, or ambiguous translated residues were removed. A V3J clonotype was defined by an identical inferred V gene, J gene, and CDR3 amino acid sequence. The percentage overlap between two repertoires was calculated by dividing the number of shared unique clonotypes by the size of the smaller repertoire. RTK rarefaction, the Chao1 estimator, and Recon v2.1 estimates of unobserved clonotypes were used to assess repertoire richness. For all TCRbeta clonotypes obtained by the gDNA method from a handful of donors, generation probabilities were computed with OLGA. In its TCRdb copy, this immuneACCESS table keeps in-frame sequences only and misses some clones. Where compared with another copy, unresolved V genes explain less than half of these, and the others have no known cause. Clone size and V and J calls were adopted from that table, with D and trimming inferred from the DNA. This sample comprises 450,000 to 700,000 clones, just under 97% of them detected only once. The ten largest clonotypes hold 0.11% of the sample.

The TCR was taken from a woman in her twenties or thirties in good health. Here the chain combines TRBV5-4 and TRBJ2-3; the D gene could be TRBD1 or TRBD2, each one agreeing over 6 bases. Sequencing used naive CD8+ T cells sorted from blood. The cell subset or site label for this specimen denotes: CD45RA+CCR7+. The bases are TGTGCCAGCAGCTTCGGGGGCAGTGAAGATACGCAGTATTTT. This yields the protein CASSFGGSEDTQYF.